This TCR beta chain was captured in a study of a mutant IDH1 vaccine in newly diagnosed glioma. Study-wide context: Averaging roughly 40 years of age, treated patients were about 60% male and about 38% female. Therapy received beforehand was radiotherapy, temozolomide, or both, with most patients given both.

Regarding time point: baseline, week 1 (first vaccination visit). Treatment in this sample: pre-vaccination baseline after standard-of-care therapy. This CDR3 is built from 14 residues. The germline CDR1 and CDR2 sequences are SNHLY and FYNNEI. V was cut by 6 bases and J by 1 base, with 13 bases left in between. Notes on this clone: Antigen: not known.

Study conclusions and caveats: There seemed to be no relation between pseudoprogression and changes in top peripheral T cell clonotypes.

This table comes from immunoSEQ multiplex PCR, and its TCRdb copy is limited to in-frame clones, with some not included. Here the sample spans just under 95,000 clones, 83% being singletons. This receptor was taken from a woman between 45 and 60 years old with glioma. The chain uses TRBV2 and TRBJ2-7; D ambiguous. The sample here was PBMCs, taken from a glioma patient treated with radiotherapy, temozolomide or both. CDR3 sequence reads: CASRIESRSYEQYF. In nucleotides, the CDR3 is TGTGCCAGCAGGATCGAATCCCGATCCTACGAGCAGTACTTC.